This T cell receptor beta chain was retrieved from a study of shared clonotypes between healthy human individuals. Study overall: The study drew on two women and a few men aged 18 to 49 as donors.

CDR1 and CDR2 from the germline V gene are MDHEN and SYDVKM. V lost 3 bases and J 3 bases, leaving 20 bases between the germline ends. This CDR3 spans 17 amino acids. Every one of the donors was a Caucasian adult that lived in Nashville, Tennessee. CD4+ cells yielded CD45RA+ naive and CD45RA-negative memory subsets. Study conclusions and caveats: A handful of donors had 5% to 6% of their naive CD4 clonotypes in common.

Clones were read by immunoSEQ multiplex PCR, and TCRdb kept only the in-frame ones, dropping some. Among around 510,000 clones listed, 95% to 96% were seen once. A word on this clone: Its specificity is unknown.

Sequencing was carried out using naive CD4+ T cells sorted from blood. Subset noted: CD45RA+ positively selected. The rearrangement uses TRBV28 and TRBJ2-5; D not resolved. The receptor's source is a woman aged 25-40 years in good health. Here the CDR3 reads CASSFNTRYATEETQYF. The CDR3 DNA sequence: TGTGCCAGCAGTTTTAATACCCGGTACGCGACGGAAGAGACCCAGTACTTC.